Presented here are 15 T cell receptor beta chains from one specimen sequenced in a study of T cell responses to AZD1222 COVID-19 vaccine. Generated by immunoSEQ multiplex PCR, the TCRdb table keeps only in-frame clones and is missing some. This repertoire shows 140,000 to 150,000 clones, about 91% found once; its top ten account for over 12%. The material sequenced was peripheral blood, taken on day 0 of AZD1222 vaccination. These receptors came from an adult in good health.

This clone was observed a single time. This chain joins TRBV11-2 and TRBJ2-7; maybe TRBD2 (5 bases). V lost 5 bases and J lost 3, with 14 bases in between. The germline CDR1 and CDR2 sequences are SGHAT and FQNNGV. The CDR3 is 14 residues long. CDR3 sequence reads: CASSTGGLHYEQYF. CDR3 DNA: TGTGCCAGCAGCACCGGCGGGCTCCACTACGAGCAGTACTTC.

V gene TRBV7-2 combines with J gene TRBJ1-5; D remains unclear. Per the germline V gene, CDR1 is SGHTA and CDR2 is FQGNSA. The CDR3 loop spans 13 amino acids. V lost 1 base and J lost 3, with 4 bases in between. The CDR3 DNA follows: TGTGCCAGCAGCTTAGGGATCAATCAGCCCCAGCATTTT. Residues: CASSLGINQPQHF. Filled out from reference TRBV7-2 and TRBJ1-5, the complete variable domain reads GAGVSQSPSNKVTEKGKDVELRCDPISGHTALYWYRQSLGQGLEFLIYFQGNSAPDKSGLPSDRFSAERTGGSVSTLTIQRTQQEDSAVYLCASSLGINQPQHFGDGTRLSIL.

The chain uses TRBV12-5 and TRBJ1-2; no definite D call. CDR3 size: 13 residues. Germline V gives CDR1 LGHNT, CDR2 FRNRAP. V lost 4 bases, J lost 2 bases, and 8 bases lay in between. CDR3 loop: CASGSAENYGYTF. Written as DNA, the CDR3 is TGTGCTAGTGGTTCCGCGGAAAACTATGGCTACACCTTC.

For the CDR3, the DNA is TGTGCCAGCAGTCCGGGGGGCAAAAACATTCAGTACTTC. This sequence encodes CASSPGGKNIQYF. The genes are TRBV25-1 and TRBJ2-4, with 7 bases that match TRBD2. The CDR3 is 13 residues long. The J segment lost 3 bases and the V segment lost 5 bases, leaving 1 base of the junction unmatched. Germline V gene sequence: CDR1 MGHDK, CDR2 SYGVNS.

The gene calls are TRBV5-1 and TRBJ1-2; maybe TRBD1 (5 bases). CDR1 is SGHRS, CDR2 YFSETQ, per germline. The CDR3 spans 15 residues. Trimming shortened V by 0 bases and J by 7 bases, and 16 bases separated the two germline ends. Written as DNA, the CDR3 is TGCGCCAGCAGCTTGGACAGGATGGGTGCATCTGGCTACACCTTC. Encoded protein: CASSLDRMGASGYTF.

The chain has TRBV2 and TRBJ1-2; D gene ambiguous. The CDR3 runs 12 residues. Per germline, CDR1 SNHLY and CDR2 FYNNEI. V dropped 8 bases and J dropped 5 bases, with 12 bases sitting between them. The CDR3: CASSFRPYGYTF. In nucleotides, the CDR3 is TGTGCCAGCTCGTTCCGCCCTTATGGCTACACCTTC.

The CDR3 spells CASSLPTGNNEKLFF. Written as DNA, the CDR3 is TGTGCCAGCAGCCTCCCGACAGGGAATAATGAAAAACTGTTTTTT. J is TRBJ1-4 and V is TRBV5-6; 7 positions agree with TRBD1. V trimming: 4 bases; J trimming: 4 bases; junction bases outside the gene matches: 7. The CDR3 extends over 15 amino acids. Germline V gives CDR1 SGHDT, CDR2 YYEEEE.

The chain is built from TRBV7-9 and TRBJ1-5; a weak D match, TRBD1 (5 bases). The V end was cut by 5 bases, the J end by 2 bases, with 10 bases between. The CDR3 consists of 14 residues. Germline CDR1 is SEHNR and CDR2 is FQNEAQ (reference sequence). For the CDR3, the DNA is TGTGCCAGCAGCCCGGGGGGGGGCAATCAGCCCCAGCATTTT. Its protein is CASSPGGGNQPQHF. Supplemented by reference TRBV7-9 and TRBJ1-5, the full variable domain reads DTGVSQNPRHKITKRGQNVTFRCDPISEHNRLYWYRQTLGQGPEFLTYFQNEAQLEKSRLLSDRFSAERPKGSFSTLEIQRTEQGDSAMYLCASSPGGGNQPQHFGDGTRLSIL.

This clone was counted a few times. V is TRBV2 and J is TRBJ2-7; 9 bases agree with TRBD1. The germline gives CDR1 SNHLY, CDR2 FYNNEI. With V trimmed by 9 bases and J by 6 bases, 6 bases remained unmatched. The CDR3 is 12 amino acids. The CDR3 sequence: CARGQGIGEQYF. As DNA, the CDR3 is TGTGCCAGAGGACAGGGGATCGGCGAGCAGTACTTC.

The chain has TRBV28 and TRBJ2-7, with a possible D match to TRBD1 (7 bases). The V gene lost 7 bases and the J gene lost 4 bases, with 20 bases spanning the gap. In germline, CDR1 is MDHEN, CDR2 SYDVKM. The CDR3 has 15 amino acids. DNA for the CDR3: TGTGCCAGCATGGAGGGGGCATCCAGGGTTTACGAGCAGTACTTC. Residues: CASMEGASRVYEQYF.

The count of this clone is one. The J gene is TRBJ2-3, the V gene TRBV19, with D hard to call. The germline V and J ends were trimmed by 7 bases and 0 bases, with 11 bases remaining between them. CDR1 is LNHDA, CDR2 SQIVND, per germline (reference sequence). The CDR3 consists of 14 residues. CDR3 DNA: TGTGCCAGTACTCGGTTTGGAAGCACAGATACGCAGTATTTT. Amino acid sequence: CASTRFGSTDTQYF.

This clone was seen only once. The chain joins TRBV7-2 to TRBJ2-5; D is perhaps TRBD2 (5 bases). V was pared by 4 bases and J by 1 base, with 7 bases between. The CDR3 is made up of 13 amino acids. Germline lookup yields CDR1 SGHTA and CDR2 FQGNSA. The CDR3 coding sequence is TGTGCCAGCAGCTATGGACTCCAAGAGACCCAGTACTTC. This translates into CASSYGLQETQYF. The full variable domain, in which reference TRBV7-2 and TRBJ2-5 provide the parts outside the CDR3, is GAGVSQSPSNKVTEKGKDVELRCDPISGHTALYWYRQSLGQGLEFLIYFQGNSAPDKSGLPSDRFSAERTGGSVSTLTIQRTQQEDSAVYLCASSYGLQETQYFGPGTRLLVL.

Written as DNA, the CDR3 is TGTGCCAGCAGCACCGACACAGCTAACTATGGCTACACCTTC. It yields the protein CASSTDTANYGYTF. V usage is TRBV28 and J usage is TRBJ1-2; D is ambiguous. Trimming took 6 bases from V and 0 from J, leaving 11 bases between them. CDR1 and CDR2 from the germline V gene are MDHEN and SYDVKM. The length of the CDR3 is 14 residues.

This clone was seen a single time. The chain links TRBV4-1 to TRBJ1-5; D not certain. Looked up from germline, CDR1 is MGHRA and CDR2 is YSYEKL. The CDR3 has 15 residues. Trimming shortened V by 4 bases and J by 3 bases, and 13 bases separated the two germline ends. The CDR3 loop is CASSLREANNQPQHF. CDR3 bases: TGCGCCAGCAGCCTGAGAGAGGCTAACAATCAGCCCCAGCATTTT.

The chain joins TRBV4-2 to TRBJ1-2; D gene unclear. CDR3 length: 14 residues. Trimming left V 0 bases short and J 4 bases short, with 9 bases between. Germline V gene lookup returns CDR1 LGHNA and CDR2 YNFKEQ. The CDR3 protein is CASSQDLGSYGYTF. In DNA form, the CDR3 reads TGTGCCAGCAGCCAAGATTTGGGTAGCTATGGCTACACCTTC.